This TCR beta chain is drawn from a study of blood T cell repertoires in COVID-19. Assay: immunoSEQ multiplex PCR; the TCRdb copy retains only in-frame clones and omits some. The sample lists roughly 340,000 clones, roughly 86% occurring once. This CDR3 contains 13 residues. V lost 8 bases to trimming and J lost 5 bases; unmatched junction nucleotides: 7. Per the germline V gene, CDR1 is SQVTM and CDR2 is ANQGSEA. This receptor was obtained from a woman between 70 and 85 years old with COVID-19, enrolled during active disease. Sequencing was done on a sample of peripheral blood. This rearrangement joins TRBV29-1 to TRBJ1-1; 11 nucleotides agree with TRBD1. CDR3 nucleotides: TGCAGCACCCCGGGACAGGGGGGAACTGAAGCTTTCTTT. As protein: CSTPGQGGTEAFF.